This TCR beta chain was sequenced during a study of blood T cells in healthy people across ages. Germline V CDR1 and CDR2: SGHAT, FQNNGV. The V and J ends lost 5 bases and 0 bases, in that order; junction bases with no gene match: 10. The CDR3 has 19 amino acids. To note about this clonotype: Its antigen is not known.

It was with a sample-barcoded 5' primer and a J-beta primer mix that a second PCR of roughly 7 to 12 cycles was run. A tag from a template-switch adaptor with 12 random nucleotides marked each cDNA molecule. TCRdb re-analysed the 5' RACE reads in MiXCR, keeping a single row per CDR3 protein. Of about 570,000 distinct CDR3 sequences in the sample, roughly a quarter were seen once. Study-level findings and limits: Any conclusive comparison of naive versus antigen-experienced cells was prevented by using unsorted PBMCs. Expanded clonotype shifts may have been confounded, as the donors had an unknown CMV status. Age showed a roughly linear inverse relationship with TCR beta diversity per million T cells.

The data also belong to a second study, concerning T cells of mothers and their children.

This receptor was identified in a boy aged 2-9 years in good health. What was sequenced was blood. This chain links TRBV11-2 with TRBJ2-1, with 13 positions matching TRBD2. As DNA, the CDR3 is TGTGCCAGCAGCCCGAGACTAGCGGGAGGCCTAAGCTCCTACAATGAGCAGTTCTTC. It translates to CASSPRLAGGLSSYNEQFF. Supplemented by reference TRBV11-2 and TRBJ2-1, the full variable domain reads EAGVAQSPRYKIIEKRQSVAFWCNPISGHATLYWYQQILGQGPKLLIQFQNNGVVDDSQLPKDRFSAERLKGVDSTLKIQPAKLEDSAVYLCASSPRLAGGLSSYNEQFFGPGTRLTVL.